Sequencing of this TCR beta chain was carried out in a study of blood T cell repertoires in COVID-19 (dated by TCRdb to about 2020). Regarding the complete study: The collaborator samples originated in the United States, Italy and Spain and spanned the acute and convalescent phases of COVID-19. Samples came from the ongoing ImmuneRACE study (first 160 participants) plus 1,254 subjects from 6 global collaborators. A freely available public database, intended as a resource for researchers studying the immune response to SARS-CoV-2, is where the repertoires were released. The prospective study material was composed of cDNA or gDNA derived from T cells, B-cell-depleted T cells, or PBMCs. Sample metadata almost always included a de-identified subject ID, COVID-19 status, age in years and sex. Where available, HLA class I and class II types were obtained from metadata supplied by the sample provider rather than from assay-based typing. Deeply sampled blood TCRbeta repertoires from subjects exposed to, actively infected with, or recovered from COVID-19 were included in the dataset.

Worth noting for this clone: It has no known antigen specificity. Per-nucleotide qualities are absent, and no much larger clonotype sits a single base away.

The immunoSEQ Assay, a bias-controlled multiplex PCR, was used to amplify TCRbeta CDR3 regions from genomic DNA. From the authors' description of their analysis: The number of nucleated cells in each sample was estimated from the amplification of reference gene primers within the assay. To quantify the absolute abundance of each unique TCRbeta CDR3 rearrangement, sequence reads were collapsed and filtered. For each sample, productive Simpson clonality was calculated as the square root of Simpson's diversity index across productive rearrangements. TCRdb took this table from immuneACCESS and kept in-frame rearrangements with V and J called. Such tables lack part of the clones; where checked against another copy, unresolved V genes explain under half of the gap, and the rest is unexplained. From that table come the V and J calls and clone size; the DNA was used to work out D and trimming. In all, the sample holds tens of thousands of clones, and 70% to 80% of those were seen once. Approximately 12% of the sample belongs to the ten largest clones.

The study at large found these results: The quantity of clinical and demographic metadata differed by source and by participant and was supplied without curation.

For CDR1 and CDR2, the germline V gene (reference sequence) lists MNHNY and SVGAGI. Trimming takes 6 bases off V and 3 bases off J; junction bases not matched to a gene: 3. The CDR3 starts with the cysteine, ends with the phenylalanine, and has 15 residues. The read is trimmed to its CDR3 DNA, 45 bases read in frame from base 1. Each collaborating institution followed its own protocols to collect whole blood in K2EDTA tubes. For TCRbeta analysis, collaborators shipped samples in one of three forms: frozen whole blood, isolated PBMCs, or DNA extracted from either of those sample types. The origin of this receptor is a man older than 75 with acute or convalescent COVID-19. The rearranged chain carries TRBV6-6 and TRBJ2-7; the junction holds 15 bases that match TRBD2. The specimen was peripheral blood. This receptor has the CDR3 CASRGLAGGGYEQYF. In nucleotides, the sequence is TGTGCCAGCAGGGGACTAGCGGGAGGTGGCTACGAGCAGTACTTC.